Listed below are T cell receptor beta chains from one sample, sequenced in a study of CD8+ T cells in alopecia areata. The protocol was immunoSEQ multiplex PCR, while the TCRdb copy is restricted to in-frame clones and leaves out a portion. Here the sample spans 95,000 to 120,000 clones, 55% to 70% being singletons. Sequencing used NKG2D-low CD8+ T cells sorted from blood. The origin of the receptors is a human donor with alopecia areata. The CDR3 runs from the conserved cysteine through the conserved F or W. D genes are given only for firm matches. Not all rows give a size; the values are once, few, many and, for expanded clones, a class.

d_call clone_size j_call v_call cdr3_aa cdr3_nt
TRBD1 - TRBJ2-6 TRBV5-1 CASSSQTGSEANVLTF TGCGCCAGCAGCTCACAGACAGGGTCGGAGGCCAACGTCCTGACTTTC
- few TRBJ2-1 TRBV19 CATCPSARGNEQFF TGTGCCACCTGCCCCTCGGCTAGAGGCAATGAGCAGTTCTTC
TRBD2 - TRBJ2-1 TRBV29-1 CSVGHGLAGVFEQFF TGCAGCGTCGGACACGGACTAGCGGGAGTATTTGAGCAGTTCTTC
TRBD2 few TRBJ2-5 TRBV6-5 CASGGSPETQYF TGTGCCAGTGGCGGGAGTCCAGAGACCCAGTACTTC
- once TRBJ2-1 TRBV5-6 CASSLPTAFYNEQFF TGTGCCAGCAGCTTGCCGACAGCCTTCTACAATGAGCAGTTCTTC
- many TRBJ1-1 TRBV4-1 CASSQKKGSSEAFF TGCGCCAGCAGCCAAAAAAAGGGTTCCTCCGAAGCTTTCTTT
TRBD1 - TRBJ2-3 TRBV5-1 CASSTWTGGAHTDTQYF TGCGCCAGCAGCACCTGGACAGGGGGCGCCCACACAGATACGCAGTATTTT
- - TRBJ2-7 TRBV2 CASSGQGQRPYEQYF TGTGCCAGCAGTGGGCAGGGACAACGCCCTTACGAGCAGTACTTC
TRBD1 - TRBJ1-5 TRBV4-1 CASSQETGIYQPQHF TGCGCCAGCAGCCAGGAGACAGGGATCTATCAGCCCCAGCATTTT
TRBD2 - TRBJ2-7 TRBV6-5 CASTISGSFDEQYF TGTGCCAGCACCATTAGCGGGAGCTTCGACGAGCAGTACTTC
TRBD1 - TRBJ1-1 TRBV13 CASSPNSFPGQGRWTEAFF TGTGCCAGCAGCCCAAACTCCTTTCCGGGACAGGGACGTTGGACTGAAGCTTTCTTT